The following is a T cell receptor beta chain sequence with its context. This CDR3 spans 15 amino acids. After removal of 2 bases from V and 4 bases from J, the junction contained 4 bases not matched to a gene. Germline V gene lookup returns CDR1 SNHLY and CDR2 FYNNEI. Source study methods: Nucleated cell number was recorded as an estimate derived from reference gene primer amplification. The method was immunoSEQ multiplex PCR; TCRdb's version includes in-frame clones alone and lacks a portion of them. D and trimming come from the DNA, and the V and J calls and clone size come from that table. The repertoire holds 300,000 to 350,000 clones, with 75% to 90% as singletons. These data come from a study of blood T cell repertoires in COVID-19. For the study at large: The United States, Italy and Spain were the sources of the acute and convalescent COVID-19 samples.

The sample consisted of peripheral blood. This clonotype originated in a man aged 18 to 30 with active or convalescent COVID-19. The chain combines TRBV2 with TRBJ2-3; 9 positions match TRBD2. CDR3 sequence (DNA): TGTGCCAGCAGTGAATGGCGGGAGGGGTCAGATACGCAGTATTTT. Translated, it gives CASSEWREGSDTQYF.